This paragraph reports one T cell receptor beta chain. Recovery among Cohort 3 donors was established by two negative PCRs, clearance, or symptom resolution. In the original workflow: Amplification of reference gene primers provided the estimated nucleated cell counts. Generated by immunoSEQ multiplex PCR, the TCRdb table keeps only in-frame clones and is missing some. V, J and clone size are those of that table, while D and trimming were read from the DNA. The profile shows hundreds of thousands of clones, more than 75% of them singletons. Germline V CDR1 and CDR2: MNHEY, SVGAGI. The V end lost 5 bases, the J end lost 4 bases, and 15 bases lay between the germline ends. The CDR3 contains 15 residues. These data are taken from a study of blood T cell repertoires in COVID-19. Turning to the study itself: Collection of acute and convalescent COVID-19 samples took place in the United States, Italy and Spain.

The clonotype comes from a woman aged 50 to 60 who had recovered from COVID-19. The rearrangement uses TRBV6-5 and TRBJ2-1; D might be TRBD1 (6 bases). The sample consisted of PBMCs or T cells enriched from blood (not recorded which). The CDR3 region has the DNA TGTGCCAGCAGTATAAACAGGGTACGTTACAATGAGCAGTTCTTC. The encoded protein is CASSINRVRYNEQFF.